One sample yielded the 9 T cell receptor beta chains listed below, sequenced in a study of identical twins. In TCRdb, the 5' RACE reads were re-called with MiXCR into one record per CDR3 protein. The sample lists roughly 770,000 distinct CDR3 sequences, around a sixth seen once, with around 13% in the top ten. The sample was also linked to a second study, of T cells expressing NK-cell markers.

The sequenced material came from PBMCs. The origin of the receptors is a young woman in good health.

The gene calls are TRBV29-1 and TRBJ2-1, with TRBD2 matching 8 bases. V lost 7 bases and J lost 12; bases outside the gene matches: 8. From germline, CDR1 is SQVTM and CDR2 ANQGSEA. The CDR3 contains 11 residues. The CDR3 nucleotides read TGCAGCGGTAAAGCGGGAGACGTGCAGTTCTTC. The encoded protein is CSGKAGDVQFF.

The chain uses TRBV20-1 and TRBJ2-7, with D possibly TRBD2 on 6 matching bases. The CDR3 loop spans 13 amino acids. CDR1 DFQATT and CDR2 SNEGSKA come from the germline V gene (reference sequence). V dropped 6 bases and J dropped 2 bases, with 14 bases sitting between them. The CDR3 DNA reads TGCAGTGCCTCCGGGACTGATCCCTACGAGCAGTACTTC. This gives the protein CSASGTDPYEQYF.

This chain joins TRBV2 and TRBJ2-1; 8 nucleotides align to TRBD2. V lost 7 bases to trimming and J lost 4 bases; unmatched junction nucleotides: 12. The CDR3 contains 16 residues. Germline CDR1 SNHLY, CDR2 FYNNEI. In DNA, the CDR3 is TGTGCCAGCAAGCCCCCAGCGGCTAGCGGGTACAATGAGCAGTTCTTC. It specifies CASKPPAASGYNEQFF.

On this clonotype itself: The junction differs from germline at one of its ends, possibly a read error. The V call is TRBV7-7, the J call TRBJ2-5; 14 bases map to TRBD2. Germline assignment: CDR1 SSHAT and CDR2 FNYEAQ (reference sequence). The length of the CDR3 is 17 residues. The CDR3 coding sequence is TGTGCTAGCAGCCCAGGACTAGCGGGGGGAGCCCAAGAGACCCAGTACTTC. This encodes CASSPGLAGGAQETQYF.

This clonotype was seen more than once but under ten times. The chain has TRBV7-9 and TRBJ2-1; D is unclear. The CDR3 has 10 residues. Germline lookup yields CDR1 SEHNR and CDR2 FQNEAQ (reference sequence). The germline V and J ends were trimmed by 10 bases and 10 bases, with 11 bases remaining between them. This chain's CDR3 is CATETTEQFF. CDR3 nucleotide sequence: TGTGCCACCGAAACTACGGAGCAGTTCTTC.

In this sample, this clonotype turned up a few times. V is TRBV6-5 and J is TRBJ1-2; the match to TRBD1 covers 9 bases. Germline V lookup: CDR1 MNHEY, CDR2 SVGAGI. The CDR3 extends over 15 amino acids. Germline trimming cut 6 bases from V and 5 bases from J; bases unmatched to any gene: 10. The CDR3 nucleotides are TGTGCCAGCAGGTTATCGGACAGGGGAAGTTATGGCTACACCTTC. This encodes CASRLSDRGSYGYTF.

There are a few counts of this clonotype. The chain employs TRBV4-3 and TRBJ2-7, with D possibly being TRBD1 or TRBD2 (7 bases each). Germline-derived CDR1 and CDR2 are LGHNA and YSLEER. This CDR3 is built from 17 residues. V was shortened by 5 bases and J by 4 bases, with 24 bases between the two germline ends. The CDR3 region is CASSRGRTRSQSYEQYF. CDR3 coding DNA: TGCGCCAGCAGCAGGGGGCGGACTAGGTCACAATCTTACGAGCAGTACTTC.

This clonotype has only a few counts. The chain joins TRBV10-2 to TRBJ1-2; the D gene is possibly TRBD1 (5 bases). This CDR3 contains 17 residues. Trimming cost V 2 bases and J 8 bases, with 24 bases left between them. Germline assignment: CDR1 WSHSY and CDR2 SAAADI. The CDR3 DNA reads as TGCGCCAGCAGTGAGGAAAACAGGTTGATTGCACTAAAGGGCTACACCTTC. Residues: CASSEENRLIALKGYTF.

This clonotype was picked up a small number of times. This chain connects TRBV29-1 to TRBJ2-5, with 10 bases fitting TRBD1. Germline CDR1 reads SQVTM; CDR2 reads ANQGSEA. The CDR3 loop spans 14 amino acids. Trimming removed 7 bases from V and 4 bases from J; junction bases left unmatched: 9. CDR3 sequence: CSGVGQGSLETQYF. The CDR3 DNA sequence: TGCAGCGGCGTGGGACAGGGGAGTTTAGAGACCCAGTACTTC.